The clone carrying this T cell receptor (beta chain) appeared a few times. Its target is not known. The data were obtained in a study of T-cell reconstitution after alpha-beta-depleted transplantation in children. Trimming pared 3 bases from V and 2 bases from J, leaving 11 bases between. Germline V gene lookup returns CDR1 LNHDA and CDR2 SQIVND (reference sequence). The CDR3 is 15 amino acids. It was with unique molecular identifiers that the TCRbeta library was prepared. MiXCR was run by TCRdb on the PCR reads, yielding one entry per CDR3 protein. Of hundreds of thousands of distinct CDR3 sequences listed, 15% to 20% are singletons. Study-wide results and caveats: In patients about two months after transplant, alpha-beta T cells reportedly arose from several hundred expanded graft clones. Certain patients had high TCRbeta diversity at day 60, and it came from recipient T cells and thymic progenitors that survived. It was newly produced T cells that mostly accounted for T-cell counts and diversity one year after transplant.

The input for sequencing was PBMCs, mostly from graft donor cells, taken 360 days after TCRalphabeta/CD19-depleted stem cell transplant. The J gene is TRBJ2-1, the V gene TRBV19; D tentatively reads TRBD1 or TRBD2 (5 bases each). This TCR came from a male patient aged 2 to 9 who had a stem cell transplant for acute lymphoblastic leukemia, so the T cells may come from the graft donor. CDR3 loop: CASSIGRDPYNEQFF. The CDR3 DNA is TGTGCCAGTAGTATCGGTCGGGACCCCTACAATGAGCAGTTCTTC. The full variable domain, rest sourced from reference TRBV19 and TRBJ2-1, is DGGITQSPKYLFRKEGQNVTLSCEQNLNHDAMYWYRQDPGQGLRLIYYSQIVNDFQKGDIAEGYSVSREKKESFPLTVTSAQKNPTAFYLCASSIGRDPYNEQFFGPGTRLTVL.